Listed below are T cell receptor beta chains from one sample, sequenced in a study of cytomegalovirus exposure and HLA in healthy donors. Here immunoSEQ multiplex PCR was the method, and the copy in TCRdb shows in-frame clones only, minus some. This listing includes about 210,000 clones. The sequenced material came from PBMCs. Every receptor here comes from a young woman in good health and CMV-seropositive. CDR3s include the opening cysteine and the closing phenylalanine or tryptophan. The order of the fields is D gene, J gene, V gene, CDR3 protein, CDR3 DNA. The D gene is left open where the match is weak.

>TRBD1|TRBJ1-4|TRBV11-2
CASYRQGDEKLFF
TGTGCCAGCTACAGACAGGGGGACGAAAAACTGTTTTTT
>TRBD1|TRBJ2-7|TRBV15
CATSGTRVGQGYYEQYF
TGTGCCACCAGCGGAACGAGGGTGGGACAGGGCTACTACGAGCAGTACTTC
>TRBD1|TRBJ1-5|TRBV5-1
CASSIGTGDQPQHF
TGCGCCAGCAGCATTGGGACAGGGGATCAGCCCCAGCATTTT
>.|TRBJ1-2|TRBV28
CASSPPLVGAGYTF
TGTGCCAGCAGTCCCCCCCTGGTCGGAGCGGGCTACACCTTC
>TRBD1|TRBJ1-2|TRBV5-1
CASSWEQGAGGYTF
TGCGCCAGCAGCTGGGAACAGGGGGCGGGTGGCTACACCTTC
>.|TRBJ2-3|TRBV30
CAWGAADTQYF
TGTGCCTGGGGGGCGGCGGATACGCAGTATTTT
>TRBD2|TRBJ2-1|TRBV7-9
CASSSPGLAGGTVYNEQFF
TGTGCCAGCAGCTCTCCGGGACTAGCGGGTGGGACTGTATACAATGAGCAGTTCTTC
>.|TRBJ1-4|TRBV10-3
CAISDSGTATNEKLFF
TGTGCCATCAGTGACTCTGGGACTGCAACTAATGAAAAACTGTTTTTT
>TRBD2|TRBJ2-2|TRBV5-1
CASSLGPGGPRTGELFF
TGCGCCAGCAGCTTGGGTCCGGGAGGGCCCAGGACCGGGGAGCTGTTTTTT
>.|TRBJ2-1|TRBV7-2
CASSFRTPPNNEQFF
TGTGCCAGCAGCTTCCGGACTCCACCTAACAATGAGCAGTTCTTC
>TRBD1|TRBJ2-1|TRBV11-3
CASSGGTGGVIDEQFF
TGTGCCAGCAGCGGGGGGACAGGGGGGGTTATAGATGAGCAGTTCTTC
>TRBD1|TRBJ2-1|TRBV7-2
CASNFQPGQGYNEQFF
TGTGCCAGCAACTTCCAACCGGGACAGGGGTACAATGAGCAGTTCTTC
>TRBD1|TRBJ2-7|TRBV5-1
CASSLGQVYEQYF
TGCGCCAGCAGCCTCGGACAGGTCTACGAGCAGTACTTC
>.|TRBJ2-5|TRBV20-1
CSARGPGIQYF
TGCAGTGCTAGAGGGCCGGGTATCCAGTACTTC
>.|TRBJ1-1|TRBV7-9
CASSPGQFEAFF
TGTGCCAGCAGTCCTGGGCAGTTTGAAGCTTTCTTT
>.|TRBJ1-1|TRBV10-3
CAISVSLNTEAFF
TGTGCCATCAGTGTCTCCCTTAACACTGAAGCTTTCTTT
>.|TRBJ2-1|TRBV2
CASRPFGRVSYNEQFF
TGTGCCAGCAGGCCCTTTGGGCGGGTCTCCTACAATGAGCAGTTCTTC
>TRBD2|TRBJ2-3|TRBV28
CASSLPLAGADTQYF
TGTGCCAGCAGTCTCCCACTAGCGGGAGCAGATACGCAGTATTTT
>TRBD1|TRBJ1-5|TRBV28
CASSPGTGLFQPQHF
TGTGCCAGCAGTCCGGGGACAGGGTTATTTCAGCCCCAGCATTTT
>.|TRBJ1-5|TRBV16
CASSQVRQSNQPQHF
TGTGCCAGCAGCCAAGTTCGACAGAGCAATCAGCCCCAGCATTTT
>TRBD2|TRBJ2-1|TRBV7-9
CASTLVGGYNEQFF
TGTGCCAGCACCCTAGTCGGGGGGTACAATGAGCAGTTCTTC
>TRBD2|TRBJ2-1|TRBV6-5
CASSYRTSPYNEQFF
TGTGCCAGCAGTTACAGGACTAGCCCCTACAATGAGCAGTTCTTC
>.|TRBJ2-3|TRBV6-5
CASLRQGQDTQYF
TGTGCCAGCTTACGGCAGGGGCAAGATACGCAGTATTTT
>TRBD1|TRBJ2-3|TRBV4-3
CASSQRTGLPITDTQYF
TGCGCCAGCAGCCAAAGGACAGGCCTACCAATCACAGATACGCAGTATTTT
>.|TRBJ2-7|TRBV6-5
CASSFSHSHEQYF
TGTGCCAGCAGTTTTTCCCATAGTCACGAGCAGTACTTC
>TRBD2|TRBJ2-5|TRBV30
CAWNPLVLAGYQETQYF
TGTGCCTGGAACCCCCTTGTGCTAGCGGGATATCAAGAGACCCAGTACTTC
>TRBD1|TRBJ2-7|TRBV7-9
CASSSTGTGDRYEQYF
TGTGCCAGCAGCTCCACCGGGACAGGGGATCGCTACGAGCAGTACTTC
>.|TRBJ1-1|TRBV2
CASSGEQNTEAFF
TGTGCCAGTTCGGGAGAGCAGAACACTGAAGCTTTCTTT
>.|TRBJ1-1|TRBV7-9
CASSLAGRETEAFF
TGTGCCAGCAGCTTAGCCGGGAGGGAAACTGAAGCTTTCTTT
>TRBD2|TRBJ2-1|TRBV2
CASSEGLVRLAESYNEQFF
TGTGCCAGCAGTGAAGGGCTGGTTAGACTAGCGGAGAGCTACAATGAGCAGTTCTTC
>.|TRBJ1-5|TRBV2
CASIGERGNQPQHF
TGTGCCAGCATAGGGGAAAGGGGCAATCAGCCCCAGCATTTT
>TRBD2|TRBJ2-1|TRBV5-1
CASSFGTSLYNEQFF
TGCGCCAGCAGCTTCGGGACTAGCCTCTACAATGAGCAGTTCTTC
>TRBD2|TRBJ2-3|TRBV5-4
CASSIRLAGGGDTQYF
TGTGCCAGCAGCATTAGACTAGCGGGGGGCGGAGATACGCAGTATTTT
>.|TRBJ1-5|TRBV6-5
CASSYGSGLYQPQHF
TGTGCCAGCAGTTACGGTTCAGGGCTCTATCAGCCCCAGCATTTT
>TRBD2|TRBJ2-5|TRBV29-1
CSVEEVSLAGLPETQYF
TGCAGCGTTGAAGAAGTTAGTCTAGCGGGGTTGCCAGAGACCCAGTACTTC
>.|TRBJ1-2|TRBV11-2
CASSFEGNYGYTF
TGTGCCAGCAGCTTTGAGGGTAACTATGGCTACACCTTC
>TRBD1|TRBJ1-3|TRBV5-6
CASVGTGSGNTIYF
TGTGCCAGCGTTGGGACAGGGTCCGGAAACACCATATATTTT
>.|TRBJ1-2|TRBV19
CASSEPRTDLKGGYTF
TGTGCCAGTAGTGAACCACGGACAGATCTCAAGGGCGGCTACACCTTC
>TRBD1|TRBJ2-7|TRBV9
CASSVGDRPYEQYF
TGTGCCAGCAGCGTAGGGGACAGACCCTACGAGCAGTACTTC
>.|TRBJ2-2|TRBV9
CASSSSTNRVGELFF
TGTGCCAGCAGCTCGTCAACGAACCGGGTCGGGGAGCTGTTTTTT
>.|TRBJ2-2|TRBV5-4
CASSLEGTPRTGELFF
TGTGCCAGCAGCTTGGAAGGGACTCCTCGGACCGGGGAGCTGTTTTTT
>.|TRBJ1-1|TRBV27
CASSLGQGGVLYTEAFF
TGTGCCAGCAGTTTAGGGCAGGGAGGTGTCCTTTACACTGAAGCTTTCTTT
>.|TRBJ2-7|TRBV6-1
CASNPGLEGYEQYF
TGTGCCAGCAATCCGGGACTGGAGGGCTACGAGCAGTACTTC
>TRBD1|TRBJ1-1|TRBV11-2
CASSLDRGDTEAFF
TGTGCCAGCAGCTTAGACAGGGGGGACACTGAAGCTTTCTTT
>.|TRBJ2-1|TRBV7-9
CASSLTGTGDNEQFF
TGTGCCAGCAGCTTGACCGGGACTGGAGACAATGAGCAGTTCTTC
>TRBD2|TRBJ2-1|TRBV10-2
CTRSVEGGPGNEQFF
TGCACCAGGAGTGTCGAGGGAGGGCCAGGCAATGAGCAGTTCTTC